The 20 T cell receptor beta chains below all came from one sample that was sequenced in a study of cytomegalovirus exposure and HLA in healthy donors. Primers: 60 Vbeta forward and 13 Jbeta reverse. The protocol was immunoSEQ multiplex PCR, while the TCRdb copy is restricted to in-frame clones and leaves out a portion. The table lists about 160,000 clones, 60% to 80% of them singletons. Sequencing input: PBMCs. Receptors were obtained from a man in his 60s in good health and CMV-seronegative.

The DNA for the CDR3 is TGTGCCAGCAGCTTTCGTTCGGAGCCGAGATACAACACTGAAGCTTTCTTT. Translation gives CASSFRSEPRYNTEAFF. The gene calls are TRBV7-8 and TRBJ1-1; no clear D gene. Germline CDR1 and CDR2: SGHVS and FQNEAQ. This CDR3 contains 17 residues. V was pared by 3 bases and J by 2 bases, with 19 bases between.

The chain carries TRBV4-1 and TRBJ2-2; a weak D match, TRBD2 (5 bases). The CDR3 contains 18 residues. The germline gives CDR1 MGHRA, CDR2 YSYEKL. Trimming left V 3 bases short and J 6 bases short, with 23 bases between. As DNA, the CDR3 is TGCGCCAGCAGCCACGCCGGACTGCAGCGATCAGGCCCCGGGGAGCTGTTTTTT. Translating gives CASSHAGLQRSGPGELFF.

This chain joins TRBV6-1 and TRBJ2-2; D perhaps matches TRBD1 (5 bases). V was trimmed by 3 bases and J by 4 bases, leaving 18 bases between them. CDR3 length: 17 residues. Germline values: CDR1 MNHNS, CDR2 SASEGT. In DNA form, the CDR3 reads TGTGCCAGCAGTGAGGTGGGGCCCCTTTTTGGCACCGGGGAGCTGTTTTTT. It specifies CASSEVGPLFGTGELFF.

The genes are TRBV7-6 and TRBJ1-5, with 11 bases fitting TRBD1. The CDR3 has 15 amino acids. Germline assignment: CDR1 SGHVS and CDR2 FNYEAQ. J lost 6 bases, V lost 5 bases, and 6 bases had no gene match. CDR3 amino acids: CASSLGQGAGQPQHF. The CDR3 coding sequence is TGTGCCAGCAGCCTTGGACAGGGGGCTGGTCAGCCCCAGCATTTT.

This CDR3 reads CASSTTSGRTFYEQYF. Here the CDR3 DNA reads TGCGCCAGCAGCACGACTAGCGGGAGGACATTCTACGAGCAGTACTTC. The V call is TRBV5-1, the J call TRBJ2-5; TRBD2 agrees at 13 bases. The J call is in doubt because the DNA end fits TRBJ2-7 better. This CDR3 spans 16 amino acids. Germline V lookup: CDR1 SGHRS, CDR2 YFSETQ.

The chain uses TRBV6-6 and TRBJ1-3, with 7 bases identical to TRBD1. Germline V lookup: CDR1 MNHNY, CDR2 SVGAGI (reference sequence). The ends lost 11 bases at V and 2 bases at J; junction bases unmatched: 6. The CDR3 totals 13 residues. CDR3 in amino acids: CASYGTAGNTIYF. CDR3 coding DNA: TGTGCCTCATACGGGACAGCTGGAAACACCATATATTTT.

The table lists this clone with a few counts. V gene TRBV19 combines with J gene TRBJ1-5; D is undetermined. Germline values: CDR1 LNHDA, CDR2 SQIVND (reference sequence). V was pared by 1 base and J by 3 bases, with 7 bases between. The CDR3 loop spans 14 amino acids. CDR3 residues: CASSIVEVNQPQHF. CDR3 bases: TGTGCCAGTAGTATAGTAGAAGTCAATCAGCCCCAGCATTTT. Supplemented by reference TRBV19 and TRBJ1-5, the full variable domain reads DGGITQSPKYLFRKEGQNVTLSCEQNLNHDAMYWYRQDPGQGLRLIYYSQIVNDFQKGDIAEGYSVSREKKESFPLTVTSAQKNPTAFYLCASSIVEVNQPQHFGDGTRLSIL.

Here the CDR3 reads CASSPMGEGNQPQHF. CDR3 nucleotides: TGTGCCAGCTCACCAATGGGGGAGGGCAATCAGCCCCAGCATTTT. This sequence joins TRBV18 and TRBJ1-5; D perhaps matches TRBD1 (5 bases). This CDR3 has 15 amino acids. The V gene lost 2 bases and the J gene lost 2 bases, with 10 bases spanning the gap. Per germline, CDR1 KGHSH and CDR2 LQKENI.

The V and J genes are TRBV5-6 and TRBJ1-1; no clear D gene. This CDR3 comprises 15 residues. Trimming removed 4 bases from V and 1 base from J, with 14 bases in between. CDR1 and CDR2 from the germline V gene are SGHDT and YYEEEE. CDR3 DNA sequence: TGTGCCAGCAGCAACCTGGACTTAAAGAACACTGAAGCTTTCTTT. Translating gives CASSNLDLKNTEAFF.

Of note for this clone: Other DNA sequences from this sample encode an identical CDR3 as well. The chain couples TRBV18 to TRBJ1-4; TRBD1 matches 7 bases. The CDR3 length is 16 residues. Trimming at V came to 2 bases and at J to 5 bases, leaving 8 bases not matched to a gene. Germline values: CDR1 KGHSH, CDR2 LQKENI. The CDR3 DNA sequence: TGTGCCAGCTCACCATTTGACGCAGGGGGAAATGAAAAACTGTTTTTT. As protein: CASSPFDAGGNEKLFF.

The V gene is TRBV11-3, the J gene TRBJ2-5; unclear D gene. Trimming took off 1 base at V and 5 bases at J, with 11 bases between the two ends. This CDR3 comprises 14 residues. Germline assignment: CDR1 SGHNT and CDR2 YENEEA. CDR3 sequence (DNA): TGTGCCAGCAGCTTAGGTAGTCGTGTTGAGACCCAGTACTTC. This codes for CASSLGSRVETQYF.

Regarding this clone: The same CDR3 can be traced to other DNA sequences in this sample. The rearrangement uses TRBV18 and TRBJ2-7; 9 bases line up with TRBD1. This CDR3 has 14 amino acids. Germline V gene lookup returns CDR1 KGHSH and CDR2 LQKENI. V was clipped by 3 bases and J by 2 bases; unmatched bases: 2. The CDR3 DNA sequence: TGTGCCAGCTCACCCGGACAGGGGCCCTACGAGCAGTACTTC. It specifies CASSPGQGPYEQYF.

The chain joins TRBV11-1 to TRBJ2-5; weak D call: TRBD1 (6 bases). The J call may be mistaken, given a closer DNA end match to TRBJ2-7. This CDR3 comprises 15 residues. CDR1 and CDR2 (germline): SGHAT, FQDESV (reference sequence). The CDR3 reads CASSSRRAGVDEQYF. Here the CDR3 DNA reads TGTGCCAGCAGCTCAAGACGGGCAGGGGTTGACGAGCAGTACTTC.

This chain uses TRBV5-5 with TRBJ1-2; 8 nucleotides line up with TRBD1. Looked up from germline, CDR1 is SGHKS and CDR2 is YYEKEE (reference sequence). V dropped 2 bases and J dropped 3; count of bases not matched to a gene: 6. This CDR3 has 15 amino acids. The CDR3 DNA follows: TGTGCCAGCAGCTTTTTTCCGGGACAGGACTATGGCTACACCTTC. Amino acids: CASSFFPGQDYGYTF.

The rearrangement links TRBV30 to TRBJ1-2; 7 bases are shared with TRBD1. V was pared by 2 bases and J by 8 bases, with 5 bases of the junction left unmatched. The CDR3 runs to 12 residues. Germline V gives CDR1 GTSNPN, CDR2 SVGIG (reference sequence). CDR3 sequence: CAWSKGALGYTF. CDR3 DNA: TGTGCCTGGAGTAAGGGGGCGCTCGGCTACACCTTC.

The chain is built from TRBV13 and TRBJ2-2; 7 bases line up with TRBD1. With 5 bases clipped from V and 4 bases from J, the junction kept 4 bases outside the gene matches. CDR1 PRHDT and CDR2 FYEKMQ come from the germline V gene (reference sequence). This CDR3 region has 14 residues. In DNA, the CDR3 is TGTGCCAGCAGCGACAGGGATGGCACCGGGGAGCTGTTTTTT. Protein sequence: CASSDRDGTGELFF.

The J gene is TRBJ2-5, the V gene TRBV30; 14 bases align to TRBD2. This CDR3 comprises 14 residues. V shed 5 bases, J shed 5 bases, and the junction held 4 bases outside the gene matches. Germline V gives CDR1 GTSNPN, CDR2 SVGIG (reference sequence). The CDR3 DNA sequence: TGTGCCTGGGGGACTAGCGGGAGCGTTGAGACCCAGTACTTC. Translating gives CAWGTSGSVETQYF.

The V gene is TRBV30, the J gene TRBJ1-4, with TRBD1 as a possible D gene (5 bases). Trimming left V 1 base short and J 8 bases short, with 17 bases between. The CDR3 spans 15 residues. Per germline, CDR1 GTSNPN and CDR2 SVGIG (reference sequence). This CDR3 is CAWSAGGQGEEKLFF. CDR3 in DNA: TGTGCCTGGAGTGCCGGAGGGCAGGGAGAAGAAAAACTGTTTTTT.

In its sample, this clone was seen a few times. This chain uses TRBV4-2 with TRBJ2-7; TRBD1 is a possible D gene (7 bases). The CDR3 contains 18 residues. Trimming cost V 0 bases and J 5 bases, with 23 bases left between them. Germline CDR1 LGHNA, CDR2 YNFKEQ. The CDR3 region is CASSQDRSRQGGGNEQYF. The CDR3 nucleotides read TGTGCCAGCAGCCAAGATCGAAGTCGACAGGGAGGAGGGAACGAGCAGTACTTC.

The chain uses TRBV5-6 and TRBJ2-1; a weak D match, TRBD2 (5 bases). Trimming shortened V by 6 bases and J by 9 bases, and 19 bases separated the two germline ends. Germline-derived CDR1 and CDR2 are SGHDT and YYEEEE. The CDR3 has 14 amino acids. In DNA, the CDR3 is TGTGCCAGCAAGGTGCTGGGCCCTCGGGGTGAGCAGTTCTTC. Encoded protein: CASKVLGPRGEQFF.